The 10 T cell receptor beta chains given below trace back to one sample, sequenced in a study of T cells in Graves' hyperthyroidism and ophthalmopathy. TCR beta CDR3 regions were amplified from RNA transcripts. Initially, a first-round RT-PCR of the TCR CDR3 employed the HTBI primer set. MiXCR, applied by TCRdb to the multiplex PCR reads, yields one record per CDR3 protein. In the table there are fewer than 300,000 distinct CDR3 sequences, roughly 15% of which are singletons. Sequencing was carried out using blood. All receptors come from a woman between 45 and 65 years old with Graves' hyperthyroidism that later progressed to Graves' ophthalmopathy.

The chain recombines TRBV7-9 with TRBJ1-6; 9 positions match TRBD1. This CDR3 has 14 residues. The V gene end was trimmed by 6 bases and the J gene end by 12 bases; junction bases not matched to a gene: 9. The germline CDR1 and CDR2 sequences are SEHNR and FQNEAQ (reference sequence). DNA of the CDR3: TGTGCCAGCAGTTTGGACAGGGGCTCCCAACCCCTCCACTTT. Amino acid sequence: CASSLDRGSQPLHF.

This clonotype occurred a few times. This chain joins TRBV7-9 and TRBJ1-3; D not resolved. The CDR3 length is 12 residues. V was clipped by 2 bases and J by 2 bases, with 1 base between them. Germline V gene data show CDR1 as SEHNR and CDR2 as FQNEAQ (reference sequence). As DNA, the CDR3 is TGTGCCAGCAGCTTACCTGGAAACACCATATATTTT. This encodes CASSLPGNTIYF. Based on the CDR3 plus reference TRBV7-9 and TRBJ1-3, the full variable domain is DTGVSQNPRHKITKRGQNVTFRCDPISEHNRLYWYRQTLGQGPEFLTYFQNEAQLEKSRLLSDRFSAERPKGSFSTLEIQRTEQGDSAMYLCASSLPGNTIYFGEGSWLTVV.

About this clonotype itself: This may arise from a read error, as a much more abundant clone is one base away. The chain joins TRBV2 to TRBJ2-3; D unresolved. This CDR3 has 11 residues. Germline loops: CDR1 SNHLY, CDR2 FYNNEI. V shed 5 bases and J shed 7 bases, with 7 bases lying between them. The CDR3 DNA follows: TGTGCCAGCAGTAGGGTGAATACGCAGTATTTT. As protein: CASSRVNTQYF.

J is TRBJ2-6 and V is TRBV19; D gene uncertain. Germline assignment: CDR1 LNHDA and CDR2 SQIVND (reference sequence). The CDR3 length is 14 residues. The V gene lost 10 bases and the J gene lost 2 bases, with 12 bases spanning the gap. This CDR3 reads CATRNFAGANVLTF. The CDR3 region has the DNA TGTGCCACTCGCAATTTCGCTGGGGCCAACGTCCTGACTTTC.

This clonotype was observed many times. The chain is built from TRBV5-1 and TRBJ2-2; D gene uncertain. Germline V lookup: CDR1 SGHRS, CDR2 YFSETQ. This CDR3 is 14 amino acids long. Trimming removed 0 bases from V and 1 base from J, with 4 bases in between. CDR3 residues: CASSLEGNTGELFF. The CDR3 nucleotides are TGCGCCAGCAGCTTGGAAGGGAACACCGGGGAGCTGTTTTTT.

This clonotype was observed at least ten times. V usage is TRBV18 and J usage is TRBJ1-5; weak D call: TRBD1 (5 bases). V was shortened by 5 bases and J by 0 bases, with 11 bases between the two germline ends. Germline V CDR1 and CDR2: KGHSH, LQKENI. The CDR3 is 15 residues long. CDR3 protein: CASSSGTVSNQPQHF. The CDR3 nucleotides are TGTGCCAGCTCATCTGGGACTGTTAGCAATCAGCCCCAGCATTTT.

Ten or more counts support this clonotype. The chain carries TRBV30 and TRBJ2-7; 10 positions agree with TRBD2. Germline-derived CDR1 and CDR2 are GTSNPN and SVGIG (reference sequence). This CDR3 is built from 15 residues. V trimming: 0 bases; J trimming: 7 bases; junction bases outside the gene matches: 9. CDR3 amino acids: CAWSVGLAGVEEQYF. The CDR3 DNA sequence: TGTGCCTGGAGTGTGGGCCTAGCGGGAGTCGAGGAGCAGTACTTC.

The sample holds many counts of this clonotype. The V gene is TRBV20-1, the J gene TRBJ2-1; no clear D. This CDR3 spans 12 amino acids. Germline V lookup: CDR1 DFQATT, CDR2 SNEGSKA (reference sequence). V was pared by 3 bases and J by 7 bases, with 10 bases between. The CDR3 sequence: CSASSRANEQFF. Written as DNA, the CDR3 is TGCAGTGCTAGTAGTAGGGCTAATGAGCAGTTCTTC.

This clonotype was observed a few times. CDR3 DNA sequence: TGTGCCAGCAGCTATACCTCAGGGAGGGGTGACACCGGGGAGCTGTTTTTT. Translated, it gives CASSYTSGRGDTGELFF. The genes are TRBV9 and TRBJ2-2, with 7 positions matching TRBD2. This CDR3 contains 17 residues. Looked up from germline, CDR1 is SGDLS and CDR2 is YYNGEE. Losses at the gene ends were 4 bases for V and 3 bases for J; bases not matched to a gene: 12.

This chain joins TRBV9 and TRBJ2-7, with 8 positions matching TRBD2. This CDR3 has 16 amino acids. CDR1 and CDR2 (germline): SGDLS, YYNGEE. V lost 4 bases, J lost 1 base, and 10 bases stayed unmatched. CDR3 sequence (DNA): TGTGCCAGCAGCCCGCGGGAGGCCCAGAATTCCTACGAGCAGTACTTC. Translating it yields CASSPREAQNSYEQYF.